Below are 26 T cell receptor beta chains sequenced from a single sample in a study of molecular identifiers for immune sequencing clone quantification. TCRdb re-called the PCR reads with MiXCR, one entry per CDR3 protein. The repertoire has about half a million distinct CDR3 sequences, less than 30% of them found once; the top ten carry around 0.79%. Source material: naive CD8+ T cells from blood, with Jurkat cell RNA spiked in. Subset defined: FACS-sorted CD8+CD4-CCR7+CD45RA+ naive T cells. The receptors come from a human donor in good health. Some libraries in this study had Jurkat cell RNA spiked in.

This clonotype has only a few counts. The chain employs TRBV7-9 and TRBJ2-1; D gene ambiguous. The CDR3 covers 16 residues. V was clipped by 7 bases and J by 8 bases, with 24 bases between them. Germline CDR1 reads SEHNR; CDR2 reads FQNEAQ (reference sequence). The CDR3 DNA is TGTGCCAGCACCACCACTCGAGACGAGCATTTCCATGAGCAGTTCTTC. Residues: CASTTTRDEHFHEQFF.

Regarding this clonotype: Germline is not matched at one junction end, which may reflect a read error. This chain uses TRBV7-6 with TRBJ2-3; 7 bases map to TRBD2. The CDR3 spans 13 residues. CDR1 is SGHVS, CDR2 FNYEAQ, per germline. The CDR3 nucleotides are TGTGCCAGCAGCTTAGGCGGGGGAGATGCGCAGTATTTT. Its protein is CASSLGGGDAQYF.

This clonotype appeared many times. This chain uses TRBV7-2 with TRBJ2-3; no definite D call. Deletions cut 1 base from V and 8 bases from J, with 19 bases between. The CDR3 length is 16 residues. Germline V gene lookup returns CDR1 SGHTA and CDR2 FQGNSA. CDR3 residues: CASSLGPKADMGTQYF. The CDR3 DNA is TGTGCCAGCAGCTTAGGTCCTAAAGCCGATATGGGTACGCAGTATTTT.

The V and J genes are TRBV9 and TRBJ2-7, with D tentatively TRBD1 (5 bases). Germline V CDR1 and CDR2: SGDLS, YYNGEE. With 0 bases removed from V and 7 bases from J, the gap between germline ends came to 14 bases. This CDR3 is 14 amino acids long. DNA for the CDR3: TGTGCCAGCAGCGTAGGATGGGGCGGCATAGAGCAGTACTTC. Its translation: CASSVGWGGIEQYF.

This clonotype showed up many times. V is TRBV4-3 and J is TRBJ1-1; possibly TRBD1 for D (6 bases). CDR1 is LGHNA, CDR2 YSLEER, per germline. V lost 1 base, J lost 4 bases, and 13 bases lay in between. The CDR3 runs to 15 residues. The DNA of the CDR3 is TGCGCCAGCAGCCAAGGGTCGGGGGCTGGCACTGAAGCTTTCTTT. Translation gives CASSQGSGAGTEAFF.

CDR3 sequence reads: CASSELKGQRGTGELFF. As DNA, the CDR3 is TGTGCCAGCAGCGAACTTAAGGGACAGCGGGGCACCGGGGAGCTGTTTTTT. This chain links TRBV9 with TRBJ2-2, with D tentatively TRBD1 or TRBD2 (7 bases each). Trimming cost V 3 bases and J 4 bases, with 19 bases left between them. The germline V gene encodes CDR1 SGDLS and CDR2 YYNGEE. CDR3 length equals 17 residues.

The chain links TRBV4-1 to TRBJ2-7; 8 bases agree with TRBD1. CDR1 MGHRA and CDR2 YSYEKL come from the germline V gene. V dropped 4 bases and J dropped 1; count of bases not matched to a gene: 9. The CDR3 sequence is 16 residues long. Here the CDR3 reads CASSLTTGAISYEQYF. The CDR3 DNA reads TGCGCCAGCAGCCTCACGACAGGGGCCATTTCCTACGAGCAGTACTTC.

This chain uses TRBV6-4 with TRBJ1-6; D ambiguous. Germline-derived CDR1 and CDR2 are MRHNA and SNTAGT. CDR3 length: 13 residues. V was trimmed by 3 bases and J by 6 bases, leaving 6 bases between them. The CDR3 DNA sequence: TGTGCCAGCAGTGAGACTGTTAATTCACCCCTCCACTTT. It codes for CASSETVNSPLHF.

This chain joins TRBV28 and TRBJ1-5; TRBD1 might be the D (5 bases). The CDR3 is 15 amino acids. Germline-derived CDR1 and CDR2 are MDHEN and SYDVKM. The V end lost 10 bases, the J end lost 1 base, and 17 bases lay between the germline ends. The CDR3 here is CANTPWKGSNQPQHF. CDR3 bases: TGTGCCAACACCCCCTGGAAGGGGAGCAATCAGCCCCAGCATTTT. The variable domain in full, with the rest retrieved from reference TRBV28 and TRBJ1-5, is DVKVTQSSRYLVKRTGEKVFLECVQDMDHENMFWYRQDPGLGLRLIYFSYDVKMKEKGDIPEGYSVSREKKERFSLILESASTNQTSMYLCANTPWKGSNQPQHFGDGTRLSIL.

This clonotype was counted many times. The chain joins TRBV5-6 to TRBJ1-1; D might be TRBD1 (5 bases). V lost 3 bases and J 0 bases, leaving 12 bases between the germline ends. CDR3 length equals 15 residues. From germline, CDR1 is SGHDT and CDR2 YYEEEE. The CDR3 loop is CASSSRDQLNTEAFF. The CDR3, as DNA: TGTGCCAGCAGCTCCCGGGACCAACTGAACACTGAAGCTTTCTTT.

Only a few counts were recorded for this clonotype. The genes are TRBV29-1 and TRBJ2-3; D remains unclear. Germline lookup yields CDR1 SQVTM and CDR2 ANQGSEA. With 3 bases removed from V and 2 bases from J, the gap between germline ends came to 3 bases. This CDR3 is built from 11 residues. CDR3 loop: CSVDNTDTQYF. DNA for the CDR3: TGCAGCGTTGACAACACAGATACGCAGTATTTT.

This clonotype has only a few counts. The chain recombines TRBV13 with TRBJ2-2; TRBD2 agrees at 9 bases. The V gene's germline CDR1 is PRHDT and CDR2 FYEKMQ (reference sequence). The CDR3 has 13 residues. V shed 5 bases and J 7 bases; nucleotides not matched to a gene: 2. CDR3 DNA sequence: TGTGCCAGCAGCCTACTAGCGGGCGGGGAGCTGTTTTTT. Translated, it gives CASSLLAGGELFF. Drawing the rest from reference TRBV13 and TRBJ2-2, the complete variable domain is AAGVIQSPRHLIKEKRETATLKCYPIPRHDTVYWYQQGPGQDPQFLISFYEKMQSDKGSIPDRFSAQQFSDYHSELNMSSLELGDSALYFCASSLLAGGELFFGEGSRLTVL.

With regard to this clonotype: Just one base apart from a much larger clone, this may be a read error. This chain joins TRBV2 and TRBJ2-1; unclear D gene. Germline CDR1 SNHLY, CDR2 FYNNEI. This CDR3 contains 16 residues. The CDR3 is CASSELSPSSHNEQFF. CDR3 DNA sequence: TGTGCCAGCAGTGAACTGAGCCCGAGCTCCCACAATGAGCAGTTCTTC.

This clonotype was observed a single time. In DNA, the CDR3 is TGTGCCAGCAGCTTGGCCTTGAAAGCCTACGAGCAGTACTTC. As protein: CASSLALKAYEQYF. The genes are TRBV5-6 and TRBJ2-7, with no clear D. In germline, CDR1 is SGHDT, CDR2 YYEEEE. CDR3 length equals 14 residues. Deletions cut 0 bases from V and 2 bases from J, with 9 bases between.

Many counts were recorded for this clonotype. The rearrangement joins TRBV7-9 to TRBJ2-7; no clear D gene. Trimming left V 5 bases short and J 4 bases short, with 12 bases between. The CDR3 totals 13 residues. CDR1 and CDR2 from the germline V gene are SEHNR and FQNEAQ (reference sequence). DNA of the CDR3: TGTGCCAGCAGCAGCTTAGCTGGGTACGAGCAGTACTTC. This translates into CASSSLAGYEQYF.

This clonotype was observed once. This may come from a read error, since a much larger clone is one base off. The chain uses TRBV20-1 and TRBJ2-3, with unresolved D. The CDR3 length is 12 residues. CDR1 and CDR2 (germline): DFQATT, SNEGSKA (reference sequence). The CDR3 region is CSARGSTDTLYF. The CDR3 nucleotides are TGCAGTGCTAGAGGCAGCACAGATACGCTGTATTTT.

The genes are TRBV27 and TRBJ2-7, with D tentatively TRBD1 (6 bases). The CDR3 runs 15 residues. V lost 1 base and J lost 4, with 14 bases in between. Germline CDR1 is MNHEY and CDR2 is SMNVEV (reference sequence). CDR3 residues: CASSLFPRGTYEQYF. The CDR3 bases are TGTGCCAGCAGTTTATTCCCCAGGGGCACGTACGAGCAGTACTTC.

The CDR3 DNA is TGTGCCAGCAGTGTTCGACAGGGGAATCAGCCCCAGCATTTT. Translating gives CASSVRQGNQPQHF. The V gene is TRBV27, the J gene TRBJ1-5; TRBD1 aligns across 8 bases. J lost 4 bases, V lost 5 bases, and 4 bases had no gene match. CDR1 is MNHEY and CDR2 is SMNVEV in the germline V gene (reference sequence). CDR3 length equals 14 residues.

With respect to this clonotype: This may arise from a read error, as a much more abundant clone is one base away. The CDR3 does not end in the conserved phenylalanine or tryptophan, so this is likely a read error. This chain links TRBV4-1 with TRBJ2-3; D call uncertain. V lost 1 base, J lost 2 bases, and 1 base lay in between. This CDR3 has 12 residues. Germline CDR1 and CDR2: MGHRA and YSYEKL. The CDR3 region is CASSQVTDTQYI. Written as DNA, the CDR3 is TGCGCCAGCAGCCAAGTCACAGATACGCAGTATATT.

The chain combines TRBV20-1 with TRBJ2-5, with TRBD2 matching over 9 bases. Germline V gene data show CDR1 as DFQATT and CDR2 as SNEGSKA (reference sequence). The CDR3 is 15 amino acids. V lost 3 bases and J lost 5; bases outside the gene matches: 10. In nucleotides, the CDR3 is TGCAGTGCTAGTATGATAGCGGGAGCTCAGGAGACCCAGTACTTC. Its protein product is CSASMIAGAQETQYF.

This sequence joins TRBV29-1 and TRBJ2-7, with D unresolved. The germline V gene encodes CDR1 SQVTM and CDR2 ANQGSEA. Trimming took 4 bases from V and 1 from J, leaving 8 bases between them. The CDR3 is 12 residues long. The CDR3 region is CSVVDGSYEQYF. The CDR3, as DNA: TGCAGCGTTGTTGACGGATCCTACGAGCAGTACTTC.

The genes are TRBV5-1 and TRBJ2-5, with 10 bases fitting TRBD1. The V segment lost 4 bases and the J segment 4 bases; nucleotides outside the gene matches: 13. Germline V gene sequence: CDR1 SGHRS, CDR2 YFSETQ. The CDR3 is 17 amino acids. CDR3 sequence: CASSLVGQGVDLETQYF. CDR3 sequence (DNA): TGCGCCAGCAGCCTGGTAGGACAGGGGGTAGACCTAGAGACCCAGTACTTC.

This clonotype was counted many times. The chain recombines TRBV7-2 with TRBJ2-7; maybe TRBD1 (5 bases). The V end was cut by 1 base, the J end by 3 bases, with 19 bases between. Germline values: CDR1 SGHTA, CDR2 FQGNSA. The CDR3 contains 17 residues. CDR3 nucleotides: TGTGCCAGCAGCTTAGAGGGCGTCAGGGTGCCCGACTACGAGCAGTACTTC. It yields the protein CASSLEGVRVPDYEQYF.

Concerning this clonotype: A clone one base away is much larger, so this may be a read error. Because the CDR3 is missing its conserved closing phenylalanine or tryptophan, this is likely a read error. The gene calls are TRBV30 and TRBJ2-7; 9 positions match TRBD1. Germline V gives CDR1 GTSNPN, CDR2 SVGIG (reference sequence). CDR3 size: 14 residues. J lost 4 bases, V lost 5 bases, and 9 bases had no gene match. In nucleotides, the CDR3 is TGTGCCTGGTGCCCCGGGACAGGGACTTACGAGCAGTACCTC. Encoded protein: CAWCPGTGTYEQYL.

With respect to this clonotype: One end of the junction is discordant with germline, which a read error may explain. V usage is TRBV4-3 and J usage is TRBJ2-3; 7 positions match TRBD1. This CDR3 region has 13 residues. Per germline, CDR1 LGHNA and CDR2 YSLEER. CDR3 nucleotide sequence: TGCGCCAGCAGCCAAGCTCAGGGGGATACGCGGTATTTT. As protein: CASSQAQGDTRYF.

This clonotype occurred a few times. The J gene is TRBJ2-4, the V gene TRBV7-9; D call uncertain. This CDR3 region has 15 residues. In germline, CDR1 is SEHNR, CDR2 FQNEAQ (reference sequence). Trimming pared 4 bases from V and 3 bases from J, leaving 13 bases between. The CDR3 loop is CASSSDLGLKNIQYF. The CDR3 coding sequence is TGTGCCAGCAGCTCCGACTTGGGCCTCAAAAACATTCAGTACTTC.